These T cell receptor beta chains were read from a single sample in a study of cytomegalovirus exposure and HLA in healthy donors. The assay was immunoSEQ multiplex PCR, and TCRdb's table has in-frame clones only and misses some. This table holds under 200,000 clones, about 90% found once. Sequences were obtained from PBMCs. Every receptor here comes from a woman between 18 and 29 years old in good health and CMV-seropositive. CDR3s include the opening cysteine and the closing phenylalanine or tryptophan. A D gene is named only where the DNA matches it firmly. The size of a clone is reported for some rows only, either as once, few or many, or as a class for expanded clones.

clone_size j_call d_call v_call cdr3_aa cdr3_nt
- TRBJ2-1 TRBD2 TRBV27 CASSSGTSTPFF TGTGCCAGCAGTTCAGGGACTAGTACCCCGTTCTTC
few TRBJ1-2 TRBD1 TRBV5-4 CASSPGQGRIRGYTF TGTGCCAGCAGCCCTGGACAGGGGAGAATTAGGGGCTACACCTTC
- TRBJ1-3 - TRBV5-1 CASSFGDWDSGNTIYF TGCGCCAGCAGCTTTGGGGACTGGGACTCTGGAAACACCATATATTTT
once TRBJ1-1 TRBD1 TRBV19 CASSEYRGNTEAFF TGTGCCAGTAGTGAGTACAGGGGGAACACTGAAGCTTTCTTT
- TRBJ2-5 TRBD2 TRBV15 CATSGRLAGVQETQYF TGTGCCACCAGCGGGCGACTAGCGGGTGTTCAAGAGACCCAGTACTTC
- TRBJ2-7 TRBD2 TRBV28 CASSLGGSAYEQYF TGTGCCAGCAGTTTGGGAGGGAGCGCCTACGAGCAGTACTTC
once TRBJ2-7 TRBD1 TRBV18 CASSPRDRGHEQYF TGTGCCAGCTCACCCCGGGACAGGGGCCACGAGCAGTACTTC
- TRBJ2-5 - TRBV5-1 CATGDLSSETQYF TGCGCCACCGGGGACTTGTCCTCGGAGACCCAGTACTTC
- TRBJ2-5 - TRBV29-1 CSVTPGQHYQETQYF TGCAGCGTTACCCCCGGACAGCATTACCAAGAGACCCAGTACTTC
once TRBJ2-2 - TRBV19 CASSIGGRFNTGELFF TGTGCCAGTAGTATAGGAGGCAGATTCAACACCGGGGAGCTGTTTTTT
- TRBJ2-3 TRBD1 TRBV6-6 CASSYRDRKYTDTQYF TGTGCCAGCAGTTACCGGGACAGAAAATACACAGATACGCAGTATTTT
- TRBJ2-7 TRBD1 TRBV5-1 CASSLGTGGAAYEQYF TGCGCCAGCAGCCTAGGGACAGGGGGCGCCGCCTACGAGCAGTACTTC
- TRBJ1-3 TRBD1 TRBV27 CASRKMTGPSGNTIYF TGTGCCAGCAGAAAGATGACAGGGCCCTCTGGAAACACCATATATTTT
- TRBJ2-7 TRBD2 TRBV18 CASSLAGEHYEQYF TGTGCCAGCTCACTAGCGGGAGAGCACTACGAGCAGTACTTC
- TRBJ2-7 - TRBV16 CASTSSTGSADEQYF TGTGCCAGCACCAGTAGTACGGGGTCGGCGGACGAGCAGTACTTC
- TRBJ2-3 TRBD2 TRBV5-1 CASSPLAGASDTQYF TGCGCCAGCAGCCCACTAGCGGGGGCTTCCGATACGCAGTATTTT
- TRBJ2-7 TRBD2 TRBV6-5 CASSLLAGSYEQYF TGTGCCAGCAGTTTACTAGCGGGGTCCTACGAGCAGTACTTC
- TRBJ2-7 - TRBV5-1 CASSLGGGGGFGEQYF TGCGCCAGCAGCTTGGGGGGGGGAGGGGGTTTCGGCGAGCAGTACTTC
- TRBJ2-2 TRBD2 TRBV10-3 CAITPGLAGTGELFF TGTGCCATCACCCCGGGACTAGCGGGCACCGGGGAGCTGTTTTTT
- TRBJ2-5 - TRBV28 CASSKGGGRTKTQYF TGTGCCAGCAGCAAAGGGGGCGGGAGGACGAAGACCCAGTACTTC
once TRBJ2-7 TRBD2 TRBV2 CASRGLASNYEQYF TGTGCCAGCAGGGGACTAGCGAGTAACTACGAGCAGTACTTC
- TRBJ2-5 - TRBV2 CACLGSKETQYF TGTGCCTGCCTCGGGTCAAAGGAGACCCAGTACTTC
- TRBJ1-5 TRBD1 TRBV6-1 CASSKQGYSNQPQHF TGTGCCAGCAGTAAACAGGGGTATAGCAATCAGCCCCAGCATTTT
- TRBJ2-1 TRBD2 TRBV7-7 CASSPGLAGGNEQFF TGTGCCAGCAGCCCCGGACTAGCGGGAGGTAATGAGCAGTTCTTC
- TRBJ2-7 - TRBV5-1 CASNQGWQSYEQYF TGCGCCAGCAATCAGGGATGGCAGTCCTACGAGCAGTACTTC
- TRBJ1-1 - TRBV6-1 CASSERETNTEAFF TGTGCCAGCAGTGAAAGAGAAACGAACACTGAAGCTTTCTTT
- TRBJ2-1 TRBD2 TRBV28 CASSGLAQFF TGTGCCAGCAGCGGACTAGCGCAGTTCTTC
few TRBJ1-2 TRBD1 TRBV28 CASSFWTGVGGYTF TGTGCCAGCAGTTTCTGGACAGGGGTAGGCGGCTACACCTTC
- TRBJ1-1 TRBD1 TRBV5-6 CASSSHRGRTEAFF TGTGCCAGCAGCTCTCACAGGGGCCGCACTGAAGCTTTCTTT
few TRBJ2-1 - TRBV29-1 CSVEEQGLGSSEQFF TGCAGCGTTGAAGAACAGGGTCTGGGGAGCAGTGAGCAGTTCTTC
- TRBJ2-7 TRBD2 TRBV7-9 CASSLDLAGGLGEQYF TGTGCCAGCAGCTTAGATCTAGCGGGAGGATTGGGCGAGCAGTACTTC
- TRBJ2-5 TRBD2 TRBV15 CATSRDLAGGKTQYF TGTGCCACCAGCAGAGATCTAGCGGGAGGCAAGACCCAGTACTTC
- TRBJ2-6 - TRBV27 CASSLSGSSSGANVLTF TGTGCCAGCAGTTTAAGCGGCTCGTCCTCTGGGGCCAACGTCCTGACTTTC
- TRBJ2-1 TRBD2 TRBV4-1 CASSLVSGGDNEQFF TGCGCCAGCAGCCTAGTTTCGGGAGGGGACAATGAGCAGTTCTTC
- TRBJ2-1 TRBD2 TRBV18 CASSPPISGRTYNEQFF TGTGCCAGCTCACCACCGATAAGCGGGAGGACCTACAATGAGCAGTTCTTC
- TRBJ2-7 TRBD1 TRBV6-1 CASVTGTGGYEQYF TGTGCCAGCGTTACCGGGACAGGAGGCTACGAGCAGTACTTC
- TRBJ2-7 - TRBV4-1 CASSPQENAESYEQYF TGCGCCAGCAGCCCCCAGGAAAATGCCGAATCCTACGAGCAGTACTTC
- TRBJ2-7 TRBD1 TRBV25-1 CATSGQGYEQYF TGTGCCACCTCCGGACAGGGCTACGAGCAGTACTTC
- TRBJ1-5 - TRBV11-2 CASSTGGGNEYQPQHF TGTGCCAGCAGCACCGGGGGGGGGAATGAGTATCAGCCCCAGCATTTT
- TRBJ1-6 - TRBV27 CASSLVVGSSPLHF TGTGCCAGCAGTTTGGTTGTGGGGAGTTCACCCCTCCACTTT
- TRBJ2-3 TRBD2 TRBV6-4 CASSEGSGGRGDTQYF TGTGCCAGCAGTGAGGGTAGCGGGGGCCGAGGAGATACGCAGTATTTT
- TRBJ2-7 TRBD2 TRBV19 CASSRTSSYEQYF TGTGCCAGTAGTAGGACTAGCAGCTACGAGCAGTACTTC